A selection of T cell receptor beta chains follows, all from one sample in a study of Ad26.COV2.S vaccination and SARS-CoV-2 variants. The protocol was immunoSEQ multiplex PCR, while the TCRdb copy is restricted to in-frame clones and leaves out a portion. Of a few hundred thousand clones listed, around 87% were seen once; the top ten hold around 3%. Sequences were derived from peripheral blood, sampled in a trial of Ad26.COV2.S vaccine versus placebo. These receptors all come from a person aged 18-65 years who received the Ad26.COV2.S COVID-19 vaccine or a placebo. CDR3s include the opening cysteine and the closing phenylalanine or tryptophan. A D gene is named only where the DNA matches it firmly. Size values are once, few and many counts, or a class for expanded clones, and some rows have none.

j_call: TRBJ2-7
v_call: TRBV29-1
d_call: TRBD2
clone_size: -
cdr3_nt: TGCAGCGTTTGGGAGGGAACGTACGAGCAGTACTTC
cdr3_aa: CSVWEGTYEQYF

j_call: TRBJ2-7
v_call: TRBV29-1
d_call: -
clone_size: -
cdr3_nt: TGCAGCGTCCTGACAGCCCGTTCCTACGAGCAGTACTTC
cdr3_aa: CSVLTARSYEQYF

j_call: TRBJ1-4
v_call: TRBV19
d_call: TRBD1
clone_size: once
cdr3_nt: TGTGCCAGTAGTGGGATACAGGGGAGGATTGGTGAAAAACTGTTTTTT
cdr3_aa: CASSGIQGRIGEKLFF

j_call: TRBJ2-7
v_call: TRBV7-3
d_call: -
clone_size: -
cdr3_nt: TGTGCCAGCAGCCAAGGGACGGGTGGGAGCGAGCAGTACTTC
cdr3_aa: CASSQGTGGSEQYF

j_call: TRBJ2-5
v_call: TRBV14
d_call: TRBD1
clone_size: -
cdr3_nt: TGTGCCAGCAGCCAAGAAACCGCGGGACAGGGCCTTGGGGATTTCCAAGAGACCCAGTACTTC
cdr3_aa: CASSQETAGQGLGDFQETQYF

j_call: TRBJ1-3
v_call: TRBV11-2
d_call: -
clone_size: -
cdr3_nt: TGTGCCAGCAGTTTAGGGGTGGGCCTGCGAAACACCATATATTTT
cdr3_aa: CASSLGVGLRNTIYF

j_call: TRBJ2-6
v_call: TRBV5-1
d_call: -
clone_size: -
cdr3_nt: TGCGCCAGCAGCCGATCAGGCGACTCTGGGGCCAACGTCCTGACTTTC
cdr3_aa: CASSRSGDSGANVLTF

j_call: TRBJ1-1
v_call: TRBV5-4
d_call: -
clone_size: -
cdr3_nt: TGTGCCAGCACCCCTTACCAGACACGCGTGAACACTGAAGCTTTCTTT
cdr3_aa: CASTPYQTRVNTEAFF

j_call: TRBJ1-2
v_call: TRBV25-1
d_call: TRBD1
clone_size: once
cdr3_nt: TGTGCCAGCAGTGAATCCACTCGGACAGGGAGGGATGGCTACACCTTC
cdr3_aa: CASSESTRTGRDGYTF

j_call: TRBJ2-3
v_call: TRBV5-4
d_call: TRBD1
clone_size: -
cdr3_nt: TGTGCCAGCAGCTCAACCGGAATTTTCAGGGGGCGCCGGACAGATACGCAGTATTTT
cdr3_aa: CASSSTGIFRGRRTDTQYF

j_call: TRBJ1-4
v_call: TRBV4-3
d_call: -
clone_size: -
cdr3_nt: TGCGCCAGCAGCAAGAACGGGCCCTCTAATGAAAAACTGTTTTTT
cdr3_aa: CASSKNGPSNEKLFF

j_call: TRBJ2-3
v_call: TRBV7-2
d_call: TRBD2
clone_size: -
cdr3_nt: TGTGCCAGCAGTCGGACTAGCACCGGGAATACGCAGTATTTT
cdr3_aa: CASSRTSTGNTQYF

j_call: TRBJ1-1
v_call: TRBV20-1
d_call: -
clone_size: -
cdr3_nt: TGCAGTGCTCGGGGCACTGAAGCTTTCTTT
cdr3_aa: CSARGTEAFF

j_call: TRBJ2-1
v_call: TRBV18
d_call: -
clone_size: -
cdr3_nt: TGTGCCAGCTCACCTGCGGATTACAATGAGCAGTTCTTC
cdr3_aa: CASSPADYNEQFF

j_call: TRBJ1-5
v_call: TRBV28
d_call: -
clone_size: once
cdr3_nt: TGTGCCACCACGGGGGCTGACGGCAATCAGCCCCAGCATTTT
cdr3_aa: CATTGADGNQPQHF

j_call: TRBJ2-2
v_call: TRBV2
d_call: -
clone_size: -
cdr3_nt: TGTGCAAGCAAGCGCACAGAAAGGACCGGGGAGCTGTTTTTT
cdr3_aa: CASKRTERTGELFF

j_call: TRBJ1-2
v_call: TRBV20-1
d_call: -
clone_size: -
cdr3_nt: TGCAGTGCCGCGGACGGCTATGGCTACACCTTC
cdr3_aa: CSAADGYGYTF

j_call: TRBJ2-7
v_call: TRBV2
d_call: TRBD1
clone_size: -
cdr3_nt: TGTGCCAGCAGATACAGGGGCAGCGGCCGCTACGAGCAGTACTTC
cdr3_aa: CASRYRGSGRYEQYF

j_call: TRBJ2-7
v_call: TRBV28
d_call: TRBD2
clone_size: once
cdr3_nt: TGTGCCAGCAGTTTGGGTGGAGCGGGAGCTTGGGAGCAGTACTTC
cdr3_aa: CASSLGGAGAWEQYF

j_call: TRBJ1-1
v_call: TRBV29-1
d_call: TRBD1
clone_size: -
cdr3_nt: TGCAGCGTTGACGAACCGGGACAGGGGAACACTGAAGCTTTCTTT
cdr3_aa: CSVDEPGQGNTEAFF

j_call: TRBJ2-7
v_call: TRBV28
d_call: -
clone_size: -
cdr3_nt: TGTGCCAGCAGCCGGCCCTTAGGCTACGAGCAGTACTTC
cdr3_aa: CASSRPLGYEQYF

j_call: TRBJ1-1
v_call: TRBV28
d_call: -
clone_size: -
cdr3_nt: TGTGCCAGCGATACAGTGAACACTGAAGCTTTCTTT
cdr3_aa: CASDTVNTEAFF

j_call: TRBJ2-3
v_call: TRBV5-1
d_call: -
clone_size: -
cdr3_nt: TGCGCCAGTCGACCACAGGGTTCCACAGATACGCAGTATTTT
cdr3_aa: CASRPQGSTDTQYF

j_call: TRBJ1-2
v_call: TRBV5-4
d_call: TRBD1
clone_size: -
cdr3_nt: TGTGCCAGCAGCTCAACCCGGGACAGGGGCAATGGCTACACCTTC
cdr3_aa: CASSSTRDRGNGYTF

j_call: TRBJ1-2
v_call: TRBV2
d_call: -
clone_size: -
cdr3_nt: TGTGCCAGCATACGGGGGAGAGTCGATGGCTACACCTTC
cdr3_aa: CASIRGRVDGYTF

j_call: TRBJ1-1
v_call: TRBV7-3
d_call: -
clone_size: -
cdr3_nt: TGTGCCAGCAGCTTAACCAGGGGCGCTGAAGCTTTCTTT
cdr3_aa: CASSLTRGAEAFF

j_call: TRBJ2-2
v_call: TRBV6-5
d_call: -
clone_size: -
cdr3_nt: TGTGCCAGCAGTCACCACAGGGACCGCACCGGGGAGCTGTTTTTT
cdr3_aa: CASSHHRDRTGELFF

j_call: TRBJ2-5
v_call: TRBV10-3
d_call: -
clone_size: -
cdr3_nt: TGTGCCATCAGCTTAGGACAAGCTGGGCAAGAGACCCAGTACTTC
cdr3_aa: CAISLGQAGQETQYF

j_call: TRBJ2-2
v_call: TRBV9
d_call: TRBD1
clone_size: -
cdr3_nt: TGTGCCAGCAGCTCCCGATATTGGGGGACAGGGGTCGGTTCCGGGGAGCTGTTTTTT
cdr3_aa: CASSSRYWGTGVGSGELFF

j_call: TRBJ1-3
v_call: TRBV30
d_call: -
clone_size: -
cdr3_nt: TGTGCCTGGAGTTCAGGGGCTGGAAACACCATATATTTT
cdr3_aa: CAWSSGAGNTIYF

j_call: TRBJ2-1
v_call: TRBV11-3
d_call: TRBD2
clone_size: -
cdr3_nt: TGTGCCAGCAGCCTAGGGATCGGTAGCGGGGGTATCTACAATGAGCAGTTCTTC
cdr3_aa: CASSLGIGSGGIYNEQFF

j_call: TRBJ1-1
v_call: TRBV30
d_call: -
clone_size: -
cdr3_nt: TGTGCCTGGAGTACTCTAGGACGCAAGGATGCCGCTTTCTTT
cdr3_aa: CAWSTLGRKDAAFF

j_call: TRBJ2-7
v_call: TRBV9
d_call: TRBD2
clone_size: -
cdr3_nt: TGTGCCAGCAGCCCGAGAGCGGGAGCGCTCTCCTACGAGCAGTACTTC
cdr3_aa: CASSPRAGALSYEQYF

j_call: TRBJ2-3
v_call: TRBV27
d_call: TRBD1
clone_size: -
cdr3_nt: TGTGCCAGCAGTACGGGACAGGGTAGCACAGATACGCAGTATTTT
cdr3_aa: CASSTGQGSTDTQYF

j_call: TRBJ2-7
v_call: TRBV29-1
d_call: -
clone_size: -
cdr3_nt: TGCAGCGTTGTTGCGAACATTGGATACGAGCAGTACTTC
cdr3_aa: CSVVANIGYEQYF

j_call: TRBJ2-5
v_call: TRBV7-2
d_call: -
clone_size: -
cdr3_nt: TGTGCCAGCAGCTTTGGCAGGGGAGAGACCCAGTACTTC
cdr3_aa: CASSFGRGETQYF

j_call: TRBJ2-1
v_call: TRBV29-1
d_call: TRBD2
clone_size: -
cdr3_nt: TGCAGCGTAGCGGGGAACCCTTACAATGAGCAGTTCTTC
cdr3_aa: CSVAGNPYNEQFF

j_call: TRBJ2-7
v_call: TRBV30
d_call: -
clone_size: few
cdr3_nt: TGTGCCTGGAGTGTAGGTTTAGTCGTCAGCGAGCAGTACTTC
cdr3_aa: CAWSVGLVVSEQYF

j_call: TRBJ2-5
v_call: TRBV5-1
d_call: TRBD2
clone_size: -
cdr3_nt: TGCGCCAGCAGCGCGACTAGCGGGGGGGAGACCCAGTACTTC
cdr3_aa: CASSATSGGETQYF

j_call: TRBJ1-5
v_call: TRBV6-2/TRBV6-3
d_call: -
clone_size: -
cdr3_nt: TGTGCCAGCAGTTATGATATCCGGAATAATCAGCCCCAGCATTTT
cdr3_aa: CASSYDIRNNQPQHF

j_call: TRBJ2-7
v_call: TRBV4-2
d_call: -
clone_size: few
cdr3_nt: TGTGCCAGCAGCCAAAGCGACCAACCCGTGTACGAGCAGTACTTC
cdr3_aa: CASSQSDQPVYEQYF

j_call: TRBJ2-1
v_call: TRBV18
d_call: -
clone_size: -
cdr3_nt: TGTGCCAGCTCACCTGGACAGAATGAGCAGTTCTTC
cdr3_aa: CASSPGQNEQFF

j_call: TRBJ2-3
v_call: TRBV12-5
d_call: TRBD2
clone_size: -
cdr3_nt: TGTGCTAGTGGTTTGGTAGTCGGAGTCCGTAGCGGGGTGGGTACAGATACGCAGTATTTT
cdr3_aa: CASGLVVGVRSGVGTDTQYF

j_call: TRBJ2-7
v_call: TRBV7-8
d_call: -
clone_size: -
cdr3_nt: TGTGCCAGCAGCTTACCCCAGACATACGAGCAGTACTTC
cdr3_aa: CASSLPQTYEQYF

j_call: TRBJ2-7
v_call: TRBV28
d_call: -
clone_size: once
cdr3_nt: TGTGCCAGCAGTCCCCGGGGAGTTTTACACGAGCAGTACTTC
cdr3_aa: CASSPRGVLHEQYF

j_call: TRBJ1-2
v_call: TRBV2
d_call: TRBD1
clone_size: once
cdr3_nt: TGTGCCAGCAGCCCCGGGACAGACTATGGCTACACCTTC
cdr3_aa: CASSPGTDYGYTF

j_call: TRBJ1-1
v_call: TRBV3-1/TRBV3-2
d_call: -
clone_size: -
cdr3_nt: TGTGCCAGCAGCCGCCCCCGGGGGGTCATGAACACTGAAGCTTTCTTT
cdr3_aa: CASSRPRGVMNTEAFF

j_call: TRBJ1-2
v_call: TRBV19
d_call: -
clone_size: many
cdr3_nt: TGTGCCAGTACTCGACCGGGACACAGATTAGCTAACTATGGCTACACCTTC
cdr3_aa: CASTRPGHRLANYGYTF

j_call: TRBJ1-2
v_call: TRBV18
d_call: -
clone_size: -
cdr3_nt: TGTGCCAGCTCACCGTCAGGCCCCTATGGCTACACCTTC
cdr3_aa: CASSPSGPYGYTF

j_call: TRBJ2-1
v_call: TRBV6-2/TRBV6-3
d_call: -
clone_size: -
cdr3_nt: TGTGCCAGCAGCACCGCCGGACTAACCGAGCAGTTCTTC
cdr3_aa: CASSTAGLTEQFF

j_call: TRBJ2-3
v_call: TRBV19
d_call: TRBD2
clone_size: -
cdr3_nt: TGTGCCAGTATCCCAGCGGGGGGACTTAGCACAGATACGCAGTATTTT
cdr3_aa: CASIPAGGLSTDTQYF

j_call: TRBJ2-7
v_call: TRBV4-3
d_call: -
clone_size: -
cdr3_nt: TGCGCCAGCAGCCAAGTTGGTAAAACCTACGAGCAGTACTTC
cdr3_aa: CASSQVGKTYEQYF

j_call: TRBJ1-5
v_call: TRBV19
d_call: -
clone_size: -
cdr3_nt: TGTGCCACTGAACAGGTGAGAGGTCAGCCCCAGCATTTT
cdr3_aa: CATEQVRGQPQHF

j_call: TRBJ1-1
v_call: TRBV19
d_call: -
clone_size: -
cdr3_nt: TGTGCCAGTAGTATAGTGGGGGGAGAATACACTGAAGCTTTCTTT
cdr3_aa: CASSIVGGEYTEAFF

j_call: TRBJ2-7
v_call: TRBV15
d_call: TRBD2
clone_size: once
cdr3_nt: TGTGCCACCAGCAACCCCGGGACTAGCGGGGGCGTTACCTACGAGCAGTACTTC
cdr3_aa: CATSNPGTSGGVTYEQYF